This TCR beta chain was captured in a study of blood T cell repertoires in COVID-19. In the study overall: The United States, Italy and Spain supplied acute and convalescent COVID-19 samples.

Clones were sequenced by immunoSEQ multiplex PCR, and TCRdb holds only the in-frame ones, with some missing. The profile shows around 270,000 clones, 84% of them singletons. This clone was detected only once. Trimming took 4 bases from V and 6 from J, leaving 17 bases between them. The CDR3 has 15 amino acids. Germline CDR1 and CDR2: SGHRS and YFSETQ. The chain recombines TRBV5-1 with TRBJ2-1, with D perhaps matching TRBD1 (5 bases). This sequence originates from a person aged 65 to 79 with COVID-19, enrolled during active disease. The sequenced material came from peripheral blood. The CDR3 DNA follows: TGCGCCAGCAGCCACCCTGGTGGGGCCAGCAATGAGCAGTTCTTC. This translates into CASSHPGGASNEQFF.